This TCR beta chain was observed in a study of regulatory T cells in long-lasting Graves disease. Study-level results: New patients shared fewer public clonotypes (about 1,000) than persistent patients did (around 2,900).

The length of the CDR3 is 15 residues. The V and J ends lost 0 bases and 9 bases respectively, with 12 bases between them. Per the germline V gene, CDR1 is SGHVS and CDR2 is FNYEAQ. The time point denotes: newly diagnosed GD, antithyroid drugs for less than 3 months. RNA from PBMCs was the source of the TCR library. According to the study, TCR beta libraries were built with iRepertoire HTBI primers and CDR3-region Arm-PCR. TCRdb itself ran the multiplex PCR reads through MiXCR, one entry per CDR3 protein. The sample yields approximately 230,000 distinct CDR3 sequences, approximately 20% seen once. This clonotype has a count of ten or more. Its antigen remains unidentified.

Here the sequenced sample was peripheral blood mononuclear cells (PBMCs), taken at new diagnosis, from a patient treated with antithyroid drugs. The rearrangement uses TRBV7-6 and TRBJ1-6; D gene ambiguous. This TCR derives from a female donor with Graves disease. CDR3 protein: CASSLALYHSSPLHF. The CDR3 coding sequence is TGTGCCAGCAGCTTAGCGCTTTACCATTCTTCACCCCTCCACTTT.